The clone carrying this TCR beta chain was counted only a few times. Its antigen is unknown. The PCR used 60 Vbeta and 13 Jbeta primers. Sequenced by immunoSEQ multiplex PCR; TCRdb stores in-frame clones only, minus some. The data hold about 160,000 clones, with approximately 80% observed a single time. This record comes from a study of cytomegalovirus exposure and HLA in healthy donors. Study-level points and caveats: A later analysis found common viral pathogens apparently linked to several of the most significant clusters. By a later analysis, the bulk of CMV-associated TCR beta chains appeared HLA-restricted. For cytomegalovirus status, the classifier reportedly gave diagnoses with high specificity and sensitivity. CMV serostatus was the sole immune exposure data available.

Sequencing was carried out using PBMCs. This receptor was taken from a man between 18 and 29 years old in good health and CMV-seropositive.

The DNA of the CDR3 is TGTGCCTGGAGTGTTCCCCCAGACGAGCAGTACTTC. This codes for CAWSVPPDEQYF. The chain uses TRBV30 and TRBJ2-7; D is unclear. Germline V gene sequence: CDR1 GTSNPN, CDR2 SVGIG (reference sequence). V lost 0 bases and J 5 bases, leaving 8 bases between the germline ends. The CDR3 runs to 12 residues.